This TCR beta chain was recovered during a study of blood T cell repertoires in COVID-19. Study-level information: Sites across the United States, Italy and Spain contributed samples from acute and convalescent COVID-19. The cDNA or gDNA used as material had been derived from T cells, B-cell-depleted T cells, or PBMCs.

CDR3 size: 17 residues. With 4 bases clipped from V and 7 bases from J, the junction kept 12 bases outside the gene matches. The germline V gene has CDR1 SGDLS and CDR2 YYNGEE. Original handling: Quantification of nucleated cells was approximated via reference gene primer amplification. Profiled with immunoSEQ multiplex PCR; TCRdb holds only in-frame clones, not every one. That table furnishes V, J and clone size, whereas the DNA furnished D and trimming. The data hold roughly 140,000 clones, with roughly 85% observed a single time. The clonotype comes from a man between 65 and 85 years old with acute or convalescent COVID-19. Sequencing was performed on peripheral blood. This chain connects TRBV9 to TRBJ2-7; 15 bases line up with TRBD2. As DNA, the CDR3 is TGTGCCAGCAGCTCCCACCCCGGACTAGCGGGAGGGGGGGAGCAGTACTTC. Translated, it gives CASSSHPGLAGGGEQYF.